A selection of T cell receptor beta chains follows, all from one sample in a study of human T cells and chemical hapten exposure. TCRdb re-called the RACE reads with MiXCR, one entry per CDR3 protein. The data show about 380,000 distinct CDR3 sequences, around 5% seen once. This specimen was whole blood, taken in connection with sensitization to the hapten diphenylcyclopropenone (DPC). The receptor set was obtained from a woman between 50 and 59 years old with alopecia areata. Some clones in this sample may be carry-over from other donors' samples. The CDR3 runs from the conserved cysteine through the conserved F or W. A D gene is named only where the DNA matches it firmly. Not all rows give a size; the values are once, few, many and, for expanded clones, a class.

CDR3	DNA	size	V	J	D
CATPSRQGRLYYGYTF	TGTGCCACCCCAAGTCGACAGGGACGGTTGTACTATGGCTACACCTTC	-	TRBV6-4	TRBJ1-2	TRBD1
CASSSIGRTGANVLTF	TGTGCCAGCAGTTCGATCGGGAGGACTGGGGCCAACGTCCTGACTTTC	many	TRBV27	TRBJ2-6	TRBD2
CASSVEGREKYQETQYF	TGTGCCAGCAGCGTAGAGGGCAGGGAGAAATACCAAGAGACCCAGTACTTC	many	TRBV9	TRBJ2-5	-
CSARDGDEKLFF	TGCAGTGCTAGAGATGGGGATGAAAAACTGTTTTTT	many	TRBV20-1	TRBJ1-4	-
CASSLGQGEVGELFF	TGTGCCAGCAGTTTGGGACAGGGGGAGGTCGGGGAGCTGTTTTTT	many	TRBV7-8	TRBJ2-2	TRBD1
CAINSGQGLNTEAFF	TGTGCCATCAATTCCGGACAGGGCCTGAACACTGAAGCTTTCTTT	many	TRBV10-3	TRBJ1-1	TRBD1
CASRRGVGNYGYTF	TGTGCCAGCAGACGTGGGGTAGGCAACTATGGCTACACCTTC	few	TRBV6-5	TRBJ1-2	-
CASSQDIAGALSTYNEQFF	TGTGCCAGCAGCCAAGATATAGCGGGAGCCCTATCAACCTACAATGAGCAGTTCTTC	few	TRBV4-2	TRBJ2-1	TRBD2
CASSFPVPGTKNIQYF	TGTGCCAGCAGCTTTCCGGTCCCGGGAACCAAAAACATTCAGTACTTC	many	TRBV7-9	TRBJ2-4	-
CASSLVLGLAGELFF	TGTGCCAGCAGCTTAGTTTTAGGTTTGGCCGGGGAGCTGTTTTTT	-	TRBV7-2	TRBJ2-2	-
CASSFGTVGTQYF	TGTGCCAGCAGTTTCGGGACAGTGGGGACCCAGTACTTC	-	TRBV6-2/TRBV6-3	TRBJ2-5	TRBD1
CASSQEAQLNIQYF	TGTGCCAGCAGCCAAGAAGCCCAATTAAACATTCAGTACTTC	many	TRBV3-1	TRBJ2-4	-
CASSPSVAGELFF	TGTGCCAGCTCACCGTCGGTGGCCGGGGAGCTGTTTTTT	few	TRBV18	TRBJ2-2	-
CASSQGGNTEAFF	TGTGCCAGCAGCCAGGGCGGGAACACTGAAGCTTTCTTT	many	TRBV3-1	TRBJ1-1	-
CASSLGQTGNTIYF	TGCGCCAGCAGCTTGGGACAGACTGGAAACACCATATATTTT	many	TRBV5-1	TRBJ1-3	-
CSVSKTGMNTEAFF	TGCAGCGTCTCGAAGACAGGCATGAACACTGAAGCTTTCTTT	-	TRBV29-1	TRBJ1-1	-
CASSFGQAIYGYTF	TGTGCCAGCAGCTTCGGGCAGGCGATCTATGGCTACACCTTC	-	TRBV6-1	TRBJ1-2	-
CSARGLGGLPYNEQFF	TGCAGTGCTAGAGGGTTGGGGGGGCTCCCCTACAATGAGCAGTTCTTC	many	TRBV20-1	TRBJ2-1	-
CAISRGEVRPDTQYF	TGTGCCATCAGTAGGGGGGAAGTGAGGCCAGATACGCAGTATTTT	few	TRBV10-3	TRBJ2-3	-
CASSPPGETEQYF	TGTGCCAGCTCACCACCGGGGGAAACCGAGCAGTACTTC	-	TRBV18	TRBJ2-7	-
CASSLGASGSTSSYNEQFF	TGTGCCAGCAGCTTAGGGGCTAGCGGTTCGACTAGCTCCTACAATGAGCAGTTCTTC	many	TRBV7-8	TRBJ2-1	TRBD2
CASSPPSGREETQYF	TGTGCCAGCAGCCCTCCTAGCGGGAGGGAGGAGACCCAGTACTTC	many	TRBV7-9	TRBJ2-5	TRBD2